A selection of T cell receptor beta chains follows, all from one sample in a study of T cells after yellow fever vaccination. Each CDR3 protein is one row after TCRdb ran MiXCR on the 5' RACE reads. The table lists 80,000 to 100,000 distinct CDR3 sequences, roughly 10% of them singletons. Sequencing was performed on CD8+ T cells not binding an NS4B(214-222) dextramer, sorted from PBMCs, taken less than 18 days after the first yellow fever vaccination. Source of these receptors: a man between 18 and 35 years old who received the YFV17D yellow fever vaccine. Each CDR3 is given with its conserved first and last residue. D genes are given only for firm matches. For some rows the clone size is stated as once, few or many, or as a class when expanded; others skip it.

>TRBJ2-2|TRBD2|TRBV5-1|17|.
CASSLGWRGGPTGELFF
TGCGCCAGCAGCTTGGGCTGGCGGGGGGGACCCACCGGGGAGCTGTTTTTT
>TRBJ1-2|TRBD1|TRBV7-9|13|few
CASTPTGNYGYTF
TGTGCCAGCACCCCGACAGGGAACTATGGCTACACCTTC
>TRBJ2-1|TRBD2|TRBV7-9|16|few
CASSLSGGGTYNEQFF
TGTGCCAGCAGTCTTAGCGGGGGGGGCACCTACAATGAGCAGTTCTTC
>TRBJ1-1|.|TRBV15|13|.
CATFGRLSTEAFF
TGTGCCACGTTCGGGCGGTTGAGCACTGAAGCTTTCTTT
>TRBJ1-1|TRBD1|TRBV7-9|16|many
CASSLGDRVGWTEAFF
TGTGCCAGCAGCTTGGGAGACAGGGTAGGATGGACTGAAGCTTTCTTT
>TRBJ2-1|.|TRBV7-3|15|many
CASSPLGGSNNEQFF
TGTGCCAGCAGCCCCCTCGGAGGGTCTAACAATGAGCAGTTCTTC
>TRBJ2-2|TRBD1|TRBV6-1|16|few
CASSERVTGYNGELFF
TGTGCCAGCAGTGAACGGGTGACAGGGTATAACGGGGAGCTGTTTTTT
>TRBJ2-1|TRBD2|TRBV2|15|few
CASSVRTTWGGEQFF
TGTGCCAGCAGTGTGAGGACGACTTGGGGGGGTGAGCAGTTCTTC
>TRBJ2-7|.|TRBV9|14|.
CASSGSGGQDMQYF
TGTGCCAGCAGCGGTTCCGGGGGGCAAGACATGCAGTACTTC
>TRBJ2-1|.|TRBV6-5|15|few
CASSYEGVSYNEQFF
TGTGCCAGCAGTTATGAGGGGGTCTCCTACAATGAGCAGTTCTTC
>TRBJ1-5|.|TRBV12-5|16|few
CASGLGGANSNQPQHF
TGTGCTAGTGGTTTGGGGGGGGCAAATAGCAATCAGCCCCAGCATTTT
>TRBJ1-1|TRBD1|TRBV12-3/TRBV12-4|14|few
CASKATQGGTEAFF
TGTGCCAGCAAAGCTACCCAGGGGGGCACTGAAGCTTTCTTT
>TRBJ2-3|.|TRBV5-1|16|.
CASSLGGLLAIDTQYF
TGCGCCAGCAGCTTGGGAGGACTACTCGCGATAGATACGCAGTATTTT
>TRBJ2-2|.|TRBV29-1|15|many
CSVEVLGLNTGELFF
TGCAGCGTTGAAGTGCTCGGTCTGAACACCGGGGAGCTGTTTTTT
>TRBJ1-5|.|TRBV7-9|15|.
CASSLDGSWSQPQHF
TGTGCCAGCAGCTTAGATGGCAGTTGGAGTCAGCCCCAGCATTTT
>TRBJ2-1|.|TRBV7-3|15|many
CASSSGTSPYNEQFF
TGTGCCAGCAGCTCCGGGACTTCTCCCTACAATGAGCAGTTCTTC
>TRBJ2-7|.|TRBV6-2/TRBV6-3|12|few
CASSYTPGEQYF
TGTGCCAGCAGTTATACCCCGGGGGAGCAGTACTTC
>TRBJ1-2|.|TRBV28|14|few
CASSLRATIYGYTF
TGTGCCAGCAGTTTGAGGGCGACCATCTATGGCTACACCTTC
>TRBJ2-5|.|TRBV24-1|14|few
CATSDDGTRETQYF
TGTGCCACCAGTGACGATGGGACGCGGGAGACCCAGTACTTC
>TRBJ1-3|.|TRBV29-1|12|few
CSVEGDGNTIYF
TGCAGCGTTGAAGGCGACGGAAACACCATATATTTT
>TRBJ2-5|.|TRBV19|10|few
CASAGETQYF
TGTGCCAGTGCAGGGGAGACCCAGTACTTC
>TRBJ1-2|.|TRBV7-3|13|.
CASSSELGYGYTF
TGTGCCAGCAGTTCTGAGTTAGGCTATGGCTACACCTTC